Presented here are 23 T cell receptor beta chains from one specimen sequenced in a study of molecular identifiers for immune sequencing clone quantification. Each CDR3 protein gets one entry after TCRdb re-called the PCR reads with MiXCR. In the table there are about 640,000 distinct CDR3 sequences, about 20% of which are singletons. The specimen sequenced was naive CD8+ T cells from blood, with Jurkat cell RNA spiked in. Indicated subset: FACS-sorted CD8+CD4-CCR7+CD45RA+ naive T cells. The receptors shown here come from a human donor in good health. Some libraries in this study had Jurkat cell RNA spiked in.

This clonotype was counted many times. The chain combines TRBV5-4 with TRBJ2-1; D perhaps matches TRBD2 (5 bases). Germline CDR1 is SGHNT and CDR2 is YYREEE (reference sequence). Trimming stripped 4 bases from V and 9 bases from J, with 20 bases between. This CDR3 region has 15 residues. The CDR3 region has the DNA TGTGCCAGCAGCGCACCGGTTGGTAGCGTCGGTGAGCAGTTCTTC. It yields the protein CASSAPVGSVGEQFF.

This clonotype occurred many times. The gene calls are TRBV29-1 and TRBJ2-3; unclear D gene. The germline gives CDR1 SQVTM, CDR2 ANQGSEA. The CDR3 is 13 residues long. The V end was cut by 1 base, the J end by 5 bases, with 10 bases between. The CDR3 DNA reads TGCAGCGTTGAAGGCCACCATGGAGATACGCAGTATTTT. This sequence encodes CSVEGHHGDTQYF.

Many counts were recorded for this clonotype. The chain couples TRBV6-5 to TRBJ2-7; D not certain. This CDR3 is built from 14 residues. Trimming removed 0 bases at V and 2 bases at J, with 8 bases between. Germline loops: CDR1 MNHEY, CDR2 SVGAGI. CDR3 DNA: TGTGCCAGCAGTTACTCGGGCAGCACCTACGAGCAGTACTTC. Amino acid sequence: CASSYSGSTYEQYF.

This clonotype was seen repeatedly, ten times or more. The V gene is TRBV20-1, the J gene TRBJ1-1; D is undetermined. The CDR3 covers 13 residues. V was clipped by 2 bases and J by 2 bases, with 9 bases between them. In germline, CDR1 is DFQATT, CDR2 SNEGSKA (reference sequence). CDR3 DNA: TGCAGTGCTAGACGGACCATCAACACTGAAGCTTTCTTT. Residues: CSARRTINTEAFF.

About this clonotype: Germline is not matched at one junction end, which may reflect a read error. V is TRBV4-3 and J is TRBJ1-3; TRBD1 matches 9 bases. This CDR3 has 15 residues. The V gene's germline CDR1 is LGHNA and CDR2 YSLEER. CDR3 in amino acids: CASSQDRGPGNTVYF. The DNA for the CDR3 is TGCGCCAGCAGCCAGGACAGGGGTCCTGGAAACACCGTATATTTT.

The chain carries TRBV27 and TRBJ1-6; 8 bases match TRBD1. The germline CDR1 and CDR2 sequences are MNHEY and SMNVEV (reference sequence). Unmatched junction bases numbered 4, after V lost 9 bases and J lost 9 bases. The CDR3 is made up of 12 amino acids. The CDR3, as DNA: TGTGCCAGTGGGGACAGGCTTTCACCCCTCCACTTT. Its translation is CASGDRLSPLHF.

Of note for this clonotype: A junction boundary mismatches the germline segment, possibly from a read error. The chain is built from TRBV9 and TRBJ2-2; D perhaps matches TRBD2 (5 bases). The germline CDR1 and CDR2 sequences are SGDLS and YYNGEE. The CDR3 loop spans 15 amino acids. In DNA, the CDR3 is TGTGCCAGCAGCGTAGAGGCTAGTTGGTCCGGGGAGCTGGTTTTT. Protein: CASSVEASWSGELVF.

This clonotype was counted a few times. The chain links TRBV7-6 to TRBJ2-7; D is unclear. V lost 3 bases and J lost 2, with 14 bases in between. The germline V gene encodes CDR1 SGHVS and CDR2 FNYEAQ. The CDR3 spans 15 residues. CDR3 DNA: TGTGCCAGCAGCTTGACCCCTATCACTACCTACGAGCAGTACTTC. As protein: CASSLTPITTYEQYF.

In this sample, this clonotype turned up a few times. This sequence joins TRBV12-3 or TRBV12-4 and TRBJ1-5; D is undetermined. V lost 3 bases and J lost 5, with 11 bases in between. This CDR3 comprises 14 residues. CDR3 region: CASSLRDTDQPQHF. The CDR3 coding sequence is TGTGCCAGCAGTTTGCGAGACACCGATCAGCCCCAGCATTTT.

The CDR3 nucleotides are TGTGCCAGCAGTTGGGGGACTAGCGGGAGTCGACACAATGAGCAGTTCTTC. Its protein is CASSWGTSGSRHNEQFF. The V call is TRBV6-5, the J call TRBJ2-1, with 14 bases that match TRBD2. Per the germline V gene, CDR1 is MNHEY and CDR2 is SVGAGI. V lost 4 bases to trimming and J lost 5 bases; unmatched junction nucleotides: 7. The CDR3 has 17 amino acids.

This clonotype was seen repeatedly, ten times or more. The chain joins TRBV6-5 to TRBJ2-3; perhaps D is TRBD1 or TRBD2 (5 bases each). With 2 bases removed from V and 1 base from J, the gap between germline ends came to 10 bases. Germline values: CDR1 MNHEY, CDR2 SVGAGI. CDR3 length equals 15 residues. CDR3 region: CASSYGGFGTDTQYF. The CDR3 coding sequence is TGTGCCAGCAGTTACGGGGGTTTCGGCACAGATACGCAGTATTTT.

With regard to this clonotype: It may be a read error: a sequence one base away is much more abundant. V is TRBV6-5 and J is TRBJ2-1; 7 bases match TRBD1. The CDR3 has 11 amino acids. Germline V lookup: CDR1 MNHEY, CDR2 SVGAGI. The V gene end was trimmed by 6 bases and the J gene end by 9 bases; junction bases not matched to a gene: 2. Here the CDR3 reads CASRQGIEQFF. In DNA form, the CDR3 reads TGTGCCAGCAGACAGGGGATTGAGCAGTTCTTC.

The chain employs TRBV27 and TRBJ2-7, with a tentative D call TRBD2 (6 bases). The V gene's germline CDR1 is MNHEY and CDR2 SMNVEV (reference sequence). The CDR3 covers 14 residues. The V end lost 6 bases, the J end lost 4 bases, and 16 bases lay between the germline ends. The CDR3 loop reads CASRLAGGPYEQYF. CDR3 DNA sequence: TGTGCCAGCAGACTAGCTGGAGGGCCATACGAGCAGTACTTC.

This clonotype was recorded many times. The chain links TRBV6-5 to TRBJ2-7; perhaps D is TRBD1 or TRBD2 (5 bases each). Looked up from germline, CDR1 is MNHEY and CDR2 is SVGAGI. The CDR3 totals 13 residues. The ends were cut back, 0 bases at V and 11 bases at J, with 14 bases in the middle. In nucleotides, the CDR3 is TGTGCCAGCAGTTACTCGGATCCGATGGGGGAGTACTTC. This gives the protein CASSYSDPMGEYF.

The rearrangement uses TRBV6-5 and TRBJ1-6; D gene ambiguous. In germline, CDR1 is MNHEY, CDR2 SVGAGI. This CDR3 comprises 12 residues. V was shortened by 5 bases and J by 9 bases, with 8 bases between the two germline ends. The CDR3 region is CASSDVGSPLHF. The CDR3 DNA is TGTGCCAGCAGTGACGTGGGTTCACCCCTCCACTTT.

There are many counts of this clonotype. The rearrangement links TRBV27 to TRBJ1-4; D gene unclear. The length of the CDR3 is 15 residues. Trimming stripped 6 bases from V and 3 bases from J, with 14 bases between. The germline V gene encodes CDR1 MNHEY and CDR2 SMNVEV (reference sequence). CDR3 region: CASRAHTDANEKLFF. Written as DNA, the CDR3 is TGTGCCAGCAGAGCGCACACCGACGCTAATGAAAAACTGTTTTTT. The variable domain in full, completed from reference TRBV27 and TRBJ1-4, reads EAQVTQNPRYLITVTGKKLTVTCSQNMNHEYMSWYRQDPGLGLRQIYYSMNVEVTDKGDVPEGYKVSRKEKRNFPLILESPSPNQTSLYFCASRAHTDANEKLFFGSGTQLSVL.

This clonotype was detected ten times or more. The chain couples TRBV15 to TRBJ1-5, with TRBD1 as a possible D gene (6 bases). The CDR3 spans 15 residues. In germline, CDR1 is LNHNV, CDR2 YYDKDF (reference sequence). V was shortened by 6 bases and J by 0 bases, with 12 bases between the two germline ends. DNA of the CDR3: TGTGCCACCAGTACAGGGAGATATAGCAATCAGCCCCAGCATTTT. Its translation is CATSTGRYSNQPQHF. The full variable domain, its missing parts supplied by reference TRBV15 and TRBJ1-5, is DAMVIQNPRYQVTQFGKPVTLSCSQTLNHNVMYWYQQKSSQAPKLLFHYYDKDFNNEADTPDNFQSRRPNTSFCFLDIRSPGLGDTAMYLCATSTGRYSNQPQHFGDGTRLSIL.

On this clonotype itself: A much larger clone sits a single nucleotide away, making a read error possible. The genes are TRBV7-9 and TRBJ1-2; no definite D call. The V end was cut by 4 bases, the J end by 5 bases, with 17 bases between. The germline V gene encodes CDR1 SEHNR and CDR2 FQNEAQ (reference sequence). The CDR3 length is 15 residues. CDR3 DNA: TGTGCCAGCAGCTCCAGTGGTGCCAGTTCTTATGGCTACACCTTC. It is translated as CASSSSGASSYGYTF.

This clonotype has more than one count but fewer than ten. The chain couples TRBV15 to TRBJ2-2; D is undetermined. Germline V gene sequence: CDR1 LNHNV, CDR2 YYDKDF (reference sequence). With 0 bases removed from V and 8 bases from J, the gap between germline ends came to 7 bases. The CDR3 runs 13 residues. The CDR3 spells CATSRDMTGELFF. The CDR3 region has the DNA TGTGCCACCAGCAGAGATATGACGGGGGAGCTGTTTTTT.

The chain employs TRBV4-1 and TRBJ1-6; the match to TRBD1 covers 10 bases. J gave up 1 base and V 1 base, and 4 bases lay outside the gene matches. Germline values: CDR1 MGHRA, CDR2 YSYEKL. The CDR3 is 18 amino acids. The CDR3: CASSQGTGGGSYNSPLHF. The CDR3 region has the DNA TGCGCCAGCAGCCAAGGGACAGGGGGAGGGTCCTATAATTCACCCCTCCACTTT.

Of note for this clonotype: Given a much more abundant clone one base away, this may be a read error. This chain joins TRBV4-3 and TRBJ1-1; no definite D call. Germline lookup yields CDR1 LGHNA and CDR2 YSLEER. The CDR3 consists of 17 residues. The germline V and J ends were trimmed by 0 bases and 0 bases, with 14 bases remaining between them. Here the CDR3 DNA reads TGCGCCAGCAGCCAAGATCGAAGGGCCTCCCTGAACACTGAAGCTTTCTTT. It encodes CASSQDRRASLNTEAFF.

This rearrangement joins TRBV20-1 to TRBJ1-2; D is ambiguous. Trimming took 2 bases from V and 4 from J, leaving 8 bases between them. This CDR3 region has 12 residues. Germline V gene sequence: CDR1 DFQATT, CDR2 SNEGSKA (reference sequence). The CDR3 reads CSARTPAYGYTF. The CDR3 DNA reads TGCAGTGCTAGAACCCCGGCCTATGGCTACACCTTC.

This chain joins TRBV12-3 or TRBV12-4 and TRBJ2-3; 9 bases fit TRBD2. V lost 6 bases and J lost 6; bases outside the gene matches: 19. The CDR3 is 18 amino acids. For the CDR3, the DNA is TGTGCCAGCAGACACACCCCCGGGACTAGCAAAGGTGTTGATACGCAGTATTTT. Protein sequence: CASRHTPGTSKGVDTQYF.